One sample yielded the 11 T cell receptor beta chains listed below, sequenced in a study of regulatory T cells in long-lasting Graves disease. The sample's time point: newly diagnosed GD, antithyroid drugs for less than 3 months. PBMC RNA was the source of the TCR library. The TCR beta library used iRepertoire HTBI primers with Arm-PCR amplification of CDR3. TCRdb fed the multiplex PCR reads into MiXCR, producing one record per CDR3 protein. Found here are 350,000 to 550,000 distinct CDR3 sequences, around 14% of them singletons; the top ten hold approximately 16%. The same specimen was also included in a second study, on T cells in Graves' hyperthyroidism and ophthalmopathy.

Sequences were derived from peripheral blood mononuclear cells (PBMCs), sampled at new diagnosis, from a patient treated with antithyroid drugs. These receptors were obtained from a woman aged 25-40 years with Graves disease.

The chain has TRBV19 and TRBJ2-7, with 10 bases lining up with TRBD1. This CDR3 spans 15 amino acids. Germline V gives CDR1 LNHDA, CDR2 SQIVND (reference sequence). V shed 6 bases, J shed 0 bases, and the junction held 5 bases outside the gene matches. The CDR3 region is CASSTRTGGSYEQYF. The CDR3 nucleotides read TGTGCCAGTAGCACGCGGACAGGGGGCTCCTACGAGCAGTACTTC.

This clonotype was detected a few times. The gene calls are TRBV7-9 and TRBJ2-5; no clear D gene. The CDR3 has 12 amino acids. Germline-derived CDR1 and CDR2 are SEHNR and FQNEAQ (reference sequence). V was trimmed by 8 bases and J by 4 bases, leaving 11 bases between them. CDR3: CASGWQLETQYF. The DNA of the CDR3 is TGTGCCAGCGGATGGCAGCTAGAGACCCAGTACTTC.

This clonotype was recorded a few times. The genes are TRBV27 and TRBJ2-3; TRBD2 matches 7 bases. The CDR3 has 14 amino acids. Germline CDR1 is MNHEY and CDR2 is SMNVEV (reference sequence). Losses at the gene ends were 3 bases for V and 9 bases for J; bases not matched to a gene: 9. CDR3 bases: TGTGCCAGCAGTTTGAGGACTAGGCTTGAGACGCAGTATTTT. Protein product: CASSLRTRLETQYF.

The table lists this clonotype with a few counts. The gene calls are TRBV28 and TRBJ1-3; no reliable D call. The V gene lost 3 bases and the J gene lost 7 bases, with 7 bases spanning the gap. The CDR3 extends over 12 amino acids. CDR1 MDHEN and CDR2 SYDVKM come from the germline V gene. This CDR3 is CASSFGRNTIYF. The CDR3 coding sequence is TGTGCCAGCAGTTTTGGGAGGAACACCATATATTTT.

In this sample, this clonotype turned up many times. The chain joins TRBV3-1 to TRBJ2-1, with D maybe TRBD2 (5 bases). V was trimmed by 4 bases and J by 6 bases, leaving 7 bases between them. CDR1 is LGHDT, CDR2 YNNKEL, per germline (reference sequence). This CDR3 contains 12 residues. CDR3 residues: CASSRTSNEQFF. CDR3 in DNA: TGTGCCAGCAGCCGAACTAGCAATGAGCAGTTCTTC.

This clonotype was seen ten or more times. V and J are TRBV2 and TRBJ1-5; no definite D call. The V gene lost 2 bases and the J gene lost 3 bases, with 8 bases spanning the gap. Germline lookup yields CDR1 SNHLY and CDR2 FYNNEI. This CDR3 has 14 amino acids. The CDR3 DNA reads as TGTGCCAGCAGTGAACTGGATAACAATCAGCCCCAGCATTTT. As protein: CASSELDNNQPQHF.

The chain carries TRBV7-6 and TRBJ2-5; D tentatively fits TRBD1 or TRBD2 (6 bases each). CDR1 is SGHVS, CDR2 FNYEAQ, per germline. Trimming shortened V by 2 bases and J by 5 bases, and 18 bases separated the two germline ends. The CDR3 has 16 residues. CDR3 amino acids: CASSLFEVRGGETQYF. CDR3 bases: TGTGCCAGCAGCTTATTTGAGGTCAGGGGAGGTGAGACCCAGTACTTC. The complete variable domain, with remaining parts taken from reference TRBV7-6 and TRBJ2-5, reads GAGVSQSPRYKVTKRGQDVALRCDPISGHVSLYWYRQALGQGPEFLTYFNYEAQQDKSGLPNDRFSAERPEGSISTLTIQRTEQRDSAMYRCASSLFEVRGGETQYFGPGTRLLVL.

Many counts were recorded for this clonotype. V is TRBV3-1 and J is TRBJ1-2, with TRBD1 matching over 8 bases. The germline gives CDR1 LGHDT, CDR2 YNNKEL (reference sequence). V lost 5 bases to trimming and J lost 1 base; unmatched junction nucleotides: 3. This CDR3 region has 14 residues. The CDR3 reads CASSTQGVNYGYTF. DNA for the CDR3: TGTGCCAGCAGCACACAGGGGGTTAACTATGGCTACACCTTC.

CDR3 protein: CASRREALTDTQYF. The DNA for the CDR3 is TGTGCCAGCAGGAGGGAGGCCCTGACAGATACGCAGTATTTT. The chain carries TRBV27 and TRBJ2-3, with D possibly being TRBD2 (6 bases). Trimming left V 6 bases short and J 3 bases short, with 13 bases between. CDR1 MNHEY and CDR2 SMNVEV come from the germline V gene (reference sequence). The CDR3 is 14 amino acids.

The rearrangement links TRBV11-2 to TRBJ2-3; D call uncertain. Germline values: CDR1 SGHAT, CDR2 FQNNGV. V shed 1 base and J shed 5 bases, with 16 bases lying between them. The CDR3 sequence is 16 residues long. The CDR3, as DNA: TGTGCCAGCAGCTTAGGTCTCTGGGAACGTGGAGATACGCAGTATTTT. It specifies CASSLGLWERGDTQYF.

This clonotype has at least ten counts. This sequence joins TRBV18 and TRBJ1-2, with D perhaps TRBD1 (6 bases). CDR3 size: 14 residues. V dropped 2 bases and J dropped 8 bases, with 15 bases sitting between them. Germline CDR1 reads KGHSH; CDR2 reads LQKENI. The DNA for the CDR3 is TGTGCCAGCTCACCAATCAGGACAGCAGAAGGCTACACCTTC. Protein sequence: CASSPIRTAEGYTF.